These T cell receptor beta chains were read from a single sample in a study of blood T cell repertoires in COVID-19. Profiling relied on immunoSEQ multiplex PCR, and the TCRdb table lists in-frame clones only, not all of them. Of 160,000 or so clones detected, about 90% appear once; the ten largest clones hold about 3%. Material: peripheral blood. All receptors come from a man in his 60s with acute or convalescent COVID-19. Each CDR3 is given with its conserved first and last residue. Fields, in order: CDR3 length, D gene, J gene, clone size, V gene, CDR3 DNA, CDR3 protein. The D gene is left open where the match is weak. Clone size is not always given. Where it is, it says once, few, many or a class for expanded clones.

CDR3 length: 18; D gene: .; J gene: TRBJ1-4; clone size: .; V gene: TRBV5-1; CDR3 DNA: TGCGCCAGCAGCTTACTTTCGCCCCAAATTGCAACTAATGAAAAACTGTTTTTT; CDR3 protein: CASSLLSPQIATNEKLFF
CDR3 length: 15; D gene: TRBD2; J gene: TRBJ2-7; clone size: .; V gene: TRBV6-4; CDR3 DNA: TGTGCCAGCAGCAGACTAGCGGGGGGCACGTACGAGCAGTACTTC; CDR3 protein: CASSRLAGGTYEQYF
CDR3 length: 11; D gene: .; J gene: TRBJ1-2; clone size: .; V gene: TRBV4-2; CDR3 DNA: TGTGCCAGCAGCCCGGGTTATGGCTACACCTTC; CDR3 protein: CASSPGYGYTF
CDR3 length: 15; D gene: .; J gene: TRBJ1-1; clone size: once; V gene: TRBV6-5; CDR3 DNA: TGTGCCAGCAGGTCTAAGGGGGGGGGTTACACTGAAGCTTTCTTT; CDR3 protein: CASRSKGGGYTEAFF
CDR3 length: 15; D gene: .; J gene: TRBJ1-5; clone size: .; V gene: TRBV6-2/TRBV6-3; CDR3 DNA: TGTGCCAGCAGTTACTCCTCAGGGGGCAATCAGCCCCAGCATTTT; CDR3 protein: CASSYSSGGNQPQHF
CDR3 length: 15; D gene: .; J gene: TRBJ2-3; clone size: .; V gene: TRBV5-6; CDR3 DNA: TGTGCCAGCAGCGGTCTAGGTCAGCCCGGAGATACGCAGTATTTT; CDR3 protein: CASSGLGQPGDTQYF
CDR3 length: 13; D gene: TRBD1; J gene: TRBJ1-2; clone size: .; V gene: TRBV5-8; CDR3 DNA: TGTGCCAGCACGACAGGGGACGGCTATGGCTACACCTTC; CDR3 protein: CASTTGDGYGYTF
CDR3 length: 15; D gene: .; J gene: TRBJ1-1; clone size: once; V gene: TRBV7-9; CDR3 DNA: TGTGCCAGCAGCTTAGTAGGGGCAAGGGTACCTGAAGCTTTCTTT; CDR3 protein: CASSLVGARVPEAFF
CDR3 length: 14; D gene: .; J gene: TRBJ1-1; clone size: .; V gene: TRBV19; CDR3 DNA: TGTGCCAGTAGTATAGTTGTAGGGGAAACTGAAGCTTTCTTT; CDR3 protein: CASSIVVGETEAFF
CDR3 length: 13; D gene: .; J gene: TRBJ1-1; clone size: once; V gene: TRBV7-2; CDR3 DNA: TGTGCCAGCAGCTTACAAGGACACCAAGGAGCTTTCTTT; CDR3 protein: CASSLQGHQGAFF
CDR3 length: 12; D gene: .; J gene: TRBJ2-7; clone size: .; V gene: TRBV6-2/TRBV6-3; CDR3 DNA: TGTGCCAGCAGTTTCAACTCCTACGAGCAGTACTTC; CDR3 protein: CASSFNSYEQYF
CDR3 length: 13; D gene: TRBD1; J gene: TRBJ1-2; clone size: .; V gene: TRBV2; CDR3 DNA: TGTGCCAGCGTCAACAGGGGATCCCTAGGCTACACCTTC; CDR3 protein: CASVNRGSLGYTF
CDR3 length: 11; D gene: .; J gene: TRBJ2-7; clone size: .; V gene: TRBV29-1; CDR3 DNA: TGCAGCGTATCGGACAACTACGAGCAGTACTTC; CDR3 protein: CSVSDNYEQYF
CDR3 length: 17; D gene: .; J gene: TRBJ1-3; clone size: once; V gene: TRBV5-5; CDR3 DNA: TGTGCCAGCAGCTTGTTACGGTCAGGGGCGCATGGAAACACCATATATTTT; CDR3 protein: CASSLLRSGAHGNTIYF
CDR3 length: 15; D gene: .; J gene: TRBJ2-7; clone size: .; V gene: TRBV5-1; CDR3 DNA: TGCGCCAGCAGCTTGGACGCGGGATTCGACTACGAGCAGTACTTC; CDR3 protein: CASSLDAGFDYEQYF
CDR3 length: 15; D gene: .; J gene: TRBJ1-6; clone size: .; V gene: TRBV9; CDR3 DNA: TGTGCCAGCAGCGTTTTCCAGGGCGATAATTCACCCCTCCACTTT; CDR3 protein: CASSVFQGDNSPLHF
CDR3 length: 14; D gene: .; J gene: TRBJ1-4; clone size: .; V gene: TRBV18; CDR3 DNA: TGTGCCAGCTCACCGACAGAAAACCGGGAAAAACTGTTTTTT; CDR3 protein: CASSPTENREKLFF
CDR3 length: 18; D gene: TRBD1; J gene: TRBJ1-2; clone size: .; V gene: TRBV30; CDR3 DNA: TGTGCCTGGAGTGTACAGTTGTTATCGTCGGGACAGGGGTTTGGCTACACCTTC; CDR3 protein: CAWSVQLLSSGQGFGYTF
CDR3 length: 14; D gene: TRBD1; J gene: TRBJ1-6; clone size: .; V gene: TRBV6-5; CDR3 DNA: TGTGCCAGCAGAAGGGACAGGGGTGTTTCACCCCTCCACTTT; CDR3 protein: CASRRDRGVSPLHF
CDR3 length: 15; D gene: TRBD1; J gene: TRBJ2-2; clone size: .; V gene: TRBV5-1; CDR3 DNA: TGCGCCAGCAGCATGAGGACAGGAAACACCGGGGAGCTGTTTTTT; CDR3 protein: CASSMRTGNTGELFF
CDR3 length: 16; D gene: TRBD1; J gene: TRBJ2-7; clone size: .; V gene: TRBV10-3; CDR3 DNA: TGTGCCATCCCCATAGAACAAGACAGGGTAGGGTACGAGCAGTACTTC; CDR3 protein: CAIPIEQDRVGYEQYF
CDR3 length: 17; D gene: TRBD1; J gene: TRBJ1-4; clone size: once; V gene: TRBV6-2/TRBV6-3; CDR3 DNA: TGTGCCAGCAGTAGAACGGGACAGGGGGTGCCTAATGAAAAACTGTTTTTT; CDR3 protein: CASSRTGQGVPNEKLFF
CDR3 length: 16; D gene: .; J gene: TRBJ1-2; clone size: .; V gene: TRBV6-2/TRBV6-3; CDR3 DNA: TGTGCCAGCAGTTACTCGTCCGAGGGCTCATTCTATGGCTACACCTTC; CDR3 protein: CASSYSSEGSFYGYTF
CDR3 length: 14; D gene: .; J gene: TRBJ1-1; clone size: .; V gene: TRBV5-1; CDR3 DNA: TGCGCCAGCAGCTTTCGCAGATTGAACACTGAAGCTTTCTTT; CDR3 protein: CASSFRRLNTEAFF
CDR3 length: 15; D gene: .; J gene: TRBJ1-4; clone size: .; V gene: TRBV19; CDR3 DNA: TGTGCCAGTAGTATAGGGCAGGGCCATACCGAAAAACTGTTTTTT; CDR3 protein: CASSIGQGHTEKLFF
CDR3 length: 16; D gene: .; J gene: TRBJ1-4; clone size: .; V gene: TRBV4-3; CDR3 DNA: TGCGCCAGCAGCCGAGGAGGACAGTCAACTAATGAAAAACTGTTTTTT; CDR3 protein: CASSRGGQSTNEKLFF
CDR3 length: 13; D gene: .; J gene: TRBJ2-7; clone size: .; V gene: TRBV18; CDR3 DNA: TGTGCCAGCTCACCGGTCCAGGGGGGCGAGCAGTACTTC; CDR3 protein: CASSPVQGGEQYF
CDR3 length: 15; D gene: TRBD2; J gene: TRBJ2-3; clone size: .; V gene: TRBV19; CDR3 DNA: TGTGCCAGTAGTATTCGAGCGGGGGGCACAGATACGCAGTATTTT; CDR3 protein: CASSIRAGGTDTQYF
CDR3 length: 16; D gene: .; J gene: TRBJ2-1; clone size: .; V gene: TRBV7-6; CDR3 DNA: TGTGCCAGCAGCTTAGGGGGGGGGACAGGCTACAATGAGCAGTTCTTC; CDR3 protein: CASSLGGGTGYNEQFF
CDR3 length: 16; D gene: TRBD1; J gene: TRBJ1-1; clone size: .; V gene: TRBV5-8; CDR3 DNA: TGTGCCAGCAGCTTGGGACAGGGGAGATGGAACACTGAAGCTTTCTTT; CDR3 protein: CASSLGQGRWNTEAFF
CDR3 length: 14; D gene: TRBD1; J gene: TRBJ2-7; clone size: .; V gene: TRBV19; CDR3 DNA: TGTGCCAGTAGTCCCGGACAGGGTATCTACGAGCAGTACTTC; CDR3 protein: CASSPGQGIYEQYF
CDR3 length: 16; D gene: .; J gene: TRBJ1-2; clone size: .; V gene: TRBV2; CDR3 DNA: TGTGCCAGCAGGGAGTATCTCTACAGGGCTAACTATGGCTACACCTTC; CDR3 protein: CASREYLYRANYGYTF